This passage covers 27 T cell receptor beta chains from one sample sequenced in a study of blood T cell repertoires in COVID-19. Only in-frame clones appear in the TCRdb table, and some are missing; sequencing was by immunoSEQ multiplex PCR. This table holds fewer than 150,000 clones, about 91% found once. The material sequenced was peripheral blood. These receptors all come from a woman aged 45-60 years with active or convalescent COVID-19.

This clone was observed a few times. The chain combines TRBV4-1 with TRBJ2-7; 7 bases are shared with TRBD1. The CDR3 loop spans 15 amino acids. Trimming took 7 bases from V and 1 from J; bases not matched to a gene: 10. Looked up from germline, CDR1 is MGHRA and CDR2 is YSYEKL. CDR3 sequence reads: CASTPTGAISYEQYF. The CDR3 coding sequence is TGCGCCAGCACGCCAACAGGGGCTATTTCCTACGAGCAGTACTTC.

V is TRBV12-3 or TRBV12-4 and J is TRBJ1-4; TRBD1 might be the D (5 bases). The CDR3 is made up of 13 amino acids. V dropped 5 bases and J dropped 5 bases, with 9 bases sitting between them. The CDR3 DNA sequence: TGTGCCAGCAGTGGGGCAAGAAATGAAAAACTGTTTTTT. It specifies CASSGARNEKLFF.

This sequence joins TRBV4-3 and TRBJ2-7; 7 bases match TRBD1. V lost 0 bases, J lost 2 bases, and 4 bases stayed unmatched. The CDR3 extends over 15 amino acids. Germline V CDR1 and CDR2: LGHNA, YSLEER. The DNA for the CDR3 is TGCGCCAGCAGCCAAGATAGGGACAGAACCTACGAGCAGTACTTC. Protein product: CASSQDRDRTYEQYF.

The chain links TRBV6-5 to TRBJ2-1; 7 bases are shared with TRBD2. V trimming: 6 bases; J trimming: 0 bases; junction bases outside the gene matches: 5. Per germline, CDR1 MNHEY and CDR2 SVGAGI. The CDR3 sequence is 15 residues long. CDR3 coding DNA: TGTGCCAGCAGGAATAGCGGGTCCTCCTACAATGAGCAGTTCTTC. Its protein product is CASRNSGSSYNEQFF.

This CDR3 reads CASSQDWTSGGKGLETQYF. CDR3 in DNA: TGCGCCAGCAGCCAAGATTGGACTAGCGGGGGGAAGGGGCTGGAGACCCAGTACTTC. V gene TRBV4-1 combines with J gene TRBJ2-5, with 14 positions matching TRBD2. Trimming took 0 bases from V and 5 from J; bases not matched to a gene: 11. Per germline, CDR1 MGHRA and CDR2 YSYEKL. The CDR3 is 19 residues long.

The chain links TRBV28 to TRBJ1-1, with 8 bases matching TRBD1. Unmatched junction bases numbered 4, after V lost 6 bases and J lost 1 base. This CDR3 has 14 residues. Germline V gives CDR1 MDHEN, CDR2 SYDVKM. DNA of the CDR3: TGTGCCAGCAGCTGGGGACAGGCGAACACTGAAGCTTTCTTT. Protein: CASSWGQANTEAFF. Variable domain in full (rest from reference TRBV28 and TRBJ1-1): DVKVTQSSRYLVKRTGEKVFLECVQDMDHENMFWYRQDPGLGLRLIYFSYDVKMKEKGDIPEGYSVSREKKERFSLILESASTNQTSMYLCASSWGQANTEAFFGQGTRLTVV.

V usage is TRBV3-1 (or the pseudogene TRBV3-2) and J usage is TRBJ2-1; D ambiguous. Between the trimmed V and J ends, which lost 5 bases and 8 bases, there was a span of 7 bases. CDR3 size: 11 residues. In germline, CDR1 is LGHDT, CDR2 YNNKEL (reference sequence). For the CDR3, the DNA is TGTGCCAGCAGCTTGAGCGATGAGCAGTTCTTC. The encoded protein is CASSLSDEQFF.

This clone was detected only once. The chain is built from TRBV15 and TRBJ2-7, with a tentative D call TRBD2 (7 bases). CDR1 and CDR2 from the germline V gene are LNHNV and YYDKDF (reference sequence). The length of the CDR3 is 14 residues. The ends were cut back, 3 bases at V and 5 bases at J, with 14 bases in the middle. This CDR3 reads CATSRGAGADEQYF. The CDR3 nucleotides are TGTGCCACCAGCAGGGGGGCGGGGGCTGACGAGCAGTACTTC.

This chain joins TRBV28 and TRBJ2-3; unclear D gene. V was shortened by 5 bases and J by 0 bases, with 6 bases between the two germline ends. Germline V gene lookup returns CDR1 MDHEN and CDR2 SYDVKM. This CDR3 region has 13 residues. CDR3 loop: CASSPISTDTQYF. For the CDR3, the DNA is TGTGCCAGCAGTCCAATTAGCACAGATACGCAGTATTTT.

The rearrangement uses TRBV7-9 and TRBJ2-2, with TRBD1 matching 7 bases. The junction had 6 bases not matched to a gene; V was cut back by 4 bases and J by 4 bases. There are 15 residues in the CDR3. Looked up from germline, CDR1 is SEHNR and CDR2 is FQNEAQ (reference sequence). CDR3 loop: CASSSTGTATGELFF. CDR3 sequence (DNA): TGTGCCAGCAGCTCCACCGGGACAGCCACCGGGGAGCTGTTTTTT.

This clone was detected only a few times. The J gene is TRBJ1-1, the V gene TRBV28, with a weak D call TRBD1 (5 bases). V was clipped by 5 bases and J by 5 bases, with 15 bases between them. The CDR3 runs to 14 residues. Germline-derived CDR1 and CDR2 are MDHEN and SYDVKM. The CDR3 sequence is CASSPLLQGTEAFF. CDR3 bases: TGTGCCAGCAGTCCTCTACTCCAGGGAACTGAAGCTTTCTTT.

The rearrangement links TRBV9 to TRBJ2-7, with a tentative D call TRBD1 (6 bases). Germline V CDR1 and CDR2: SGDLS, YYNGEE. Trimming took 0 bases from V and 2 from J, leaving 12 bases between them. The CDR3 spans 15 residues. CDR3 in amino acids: CASSVATGSTYEQYF. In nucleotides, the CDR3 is TGTGCCAGCAGCGTAGCTACAGGGAGCACCTACGAGCAGTACTTC.

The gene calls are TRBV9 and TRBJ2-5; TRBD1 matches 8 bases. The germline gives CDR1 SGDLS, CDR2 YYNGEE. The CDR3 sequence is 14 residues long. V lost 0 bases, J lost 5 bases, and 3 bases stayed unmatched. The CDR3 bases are TGTGCCAGCAGCGTAGACAGGGGGAAGGAGACCCAGTACTTC. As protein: CASSVDRGKETQYF.

This CDR3 reads CSAPTPGELFF. The CDR3 region has the DNA TGCAGTGCCCCTACCCCCGGGGAGCTGTTTTTT. This sequence joins TRBV20-1 and TRBJ2-2; D is uncertain. The CDR3 spans 11 residues. CDR1 and CDR2 (germline): DFQATT, SNEGSKA (reference sequence). V shed 6 bases and J shed 6 bases, with 8 bases lying between them.

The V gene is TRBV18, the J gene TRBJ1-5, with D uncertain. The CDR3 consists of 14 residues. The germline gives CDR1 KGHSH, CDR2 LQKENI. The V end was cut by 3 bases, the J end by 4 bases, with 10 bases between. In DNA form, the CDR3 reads TGTGCCAGCTCACCTACCCCGGGGAATCAGCCCCAGCATTTT. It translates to CASSPTPGNQPQHF.

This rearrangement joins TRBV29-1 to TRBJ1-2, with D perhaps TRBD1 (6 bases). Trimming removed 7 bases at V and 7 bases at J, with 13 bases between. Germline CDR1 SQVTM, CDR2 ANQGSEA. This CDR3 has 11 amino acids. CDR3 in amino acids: CSAYRESGYTF. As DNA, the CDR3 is TGCAGCGCCTACAGGGAGAGTGGCTACACCTTC.

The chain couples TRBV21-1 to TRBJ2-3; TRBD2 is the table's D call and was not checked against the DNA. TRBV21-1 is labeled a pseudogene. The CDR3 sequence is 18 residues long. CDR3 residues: CASSNLGGASGMSDTQYF. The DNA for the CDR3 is TGTGCCAGCAGCAATTTGGGTGGGGCTAGCGGGATGTCGGATACGCAGTATTTT.

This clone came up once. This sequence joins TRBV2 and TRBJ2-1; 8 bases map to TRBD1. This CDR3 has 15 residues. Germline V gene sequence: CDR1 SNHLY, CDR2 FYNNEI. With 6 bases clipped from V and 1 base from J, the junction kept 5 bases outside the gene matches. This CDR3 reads CASRIRGPSYNEQFF. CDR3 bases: TGTGCCAGCAGAATCAGGGGGCCTTCCTACAATGAGCAGTTCTTC.

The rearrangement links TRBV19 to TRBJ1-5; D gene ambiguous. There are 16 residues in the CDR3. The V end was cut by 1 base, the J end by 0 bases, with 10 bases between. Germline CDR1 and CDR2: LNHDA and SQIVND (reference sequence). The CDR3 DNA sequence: TGTGCCAGTAGTATAGTGTCGGGTTATAGCAATCAGCCCCAGCATTTT. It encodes CASSIVSGYSNQPQHF.

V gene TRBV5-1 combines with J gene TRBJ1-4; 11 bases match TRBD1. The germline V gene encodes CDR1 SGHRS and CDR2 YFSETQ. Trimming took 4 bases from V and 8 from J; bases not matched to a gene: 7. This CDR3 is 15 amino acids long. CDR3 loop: CASSPGTGGEEKLFF. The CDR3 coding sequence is TGCGCCAGCAGCCCTGGGACAGGGGGAGAGGAAAAACTGTTTTTT.

The CDR3 sequence: CASSEGQGAQETQYF. The CDR3 region has the DNA TGTGCCAGCAGTGAAGGGCAGGGGGCCCAAGAGACCCAGTACTTC. V gene TRBV2 combines with J gene TRBJ2-5; 8 nucleotides match TRBD1. CDR1 and CDR2 from the germline V gene are SNHLY and FYNNEI. With 1 base clipped from V and 1 base from J, the junction kept 2 bases outside the gene matches. The CDR3 is 15 amino acids. Looking up the rest from reference TRBV2 and TRBJ2-5 gives the full variable domain: EPEVTQTPSHQVTQMGQEVILRCVPISNHLYFYWYRQILGQKVEFLVSFYNNEISEKSEIFDDQFSVERPDGSNFTLKIRSTKLEDSAMYFCASSEGQGAQETQYFGPGTRLLVL.

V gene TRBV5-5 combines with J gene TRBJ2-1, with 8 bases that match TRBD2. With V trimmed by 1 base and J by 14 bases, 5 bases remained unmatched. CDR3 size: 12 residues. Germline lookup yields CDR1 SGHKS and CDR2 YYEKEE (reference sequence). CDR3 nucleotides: TGTGCCAGCAGCTTGCTGTCGGGAGGGGAGTTCTTC. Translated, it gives CASSLLSGGEFF.

In DNA, the CDR3 is TGTGCCAGCAGCCAAGTGGCGCGGAGGGGAGAGACCCAGTACTTC. It encodes CASSQVARRGETQYF. This chain links TRBV14 with TRBJ2-5, with a possible D match to TRBD2 (6 bases). This CDR3 is 15 amino acids long. V lost 1 base to trimming and J lost 4 bases, with 13 bases between them. CDR1 is SGHDN and CDR2 is FVKESK in the germline V gene.

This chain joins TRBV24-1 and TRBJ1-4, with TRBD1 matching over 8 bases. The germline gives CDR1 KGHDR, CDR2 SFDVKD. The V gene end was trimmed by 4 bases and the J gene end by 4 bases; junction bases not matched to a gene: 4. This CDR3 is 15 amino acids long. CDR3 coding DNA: TGTGCCACCAGTGACCCGGGACAGGATAATGAAAAACTGTTTTTT. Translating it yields CATSDPGQDNEKLFF.

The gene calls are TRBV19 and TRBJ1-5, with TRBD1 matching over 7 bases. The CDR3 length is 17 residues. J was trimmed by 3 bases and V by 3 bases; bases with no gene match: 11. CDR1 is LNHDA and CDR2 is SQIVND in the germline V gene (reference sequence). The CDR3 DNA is TGTGCCAGTAGTATTGGGACAACAGGGGTGATCAATCAGCCCCAGCATTTT. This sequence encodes CASSIGTTGVINQPQHF.

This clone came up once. CDR3 protein: CASSLATDQPQHF. The CDR3 DNA reads TGTGCCAGCAGCTTAGCGACAGATCAGCCCCAGCATTTT. The rearrangement uses TRBV7-6 and TRBJ1-5; D is perhaps TRBD1 (5 bases). From germline, CDR1 is SGHVS and CDR2 FNYEAQ. The CDR3 loop spans 13 amino acids. The V gene lost 0 bases and the J gene lost 5 bases, with 5 bases spanning the gap.

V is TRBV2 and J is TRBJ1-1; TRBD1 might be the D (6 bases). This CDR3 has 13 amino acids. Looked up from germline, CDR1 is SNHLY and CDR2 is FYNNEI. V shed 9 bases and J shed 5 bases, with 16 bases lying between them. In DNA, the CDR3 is TGTGCCAGTTTACAGGGAGAGAGGACTGAAGCTTTCTTT. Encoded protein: CASLQGERTEAFF. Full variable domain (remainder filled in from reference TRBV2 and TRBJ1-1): EPEVTQTPSHQVTQMGQEVILRCVPISNHLYFYWYRQILGQKVEFLVSFYNNEISEKSEIFDDQFSVERPDGSNFTLKIRSTKLEDSAMYFCASLQGERTEAFFGQGTRLTVV.